This TCR beta chain emerged from a study of human T cells and chemical hapten exposure. Each CDR3 protein is one row after TCRdb ran MiXCR on the RACE reads. Among 45,000 or so distinct CDR3 sequences, almost 4.5% were seen once, and the ten largest hold roughly 5.8%. Time point noted: healthy volunteer bleed at 2 weeks. The authors' total RNA extraction used unfractionated whole blood. This clonotype was recorded many times. The TCR originated in a human donor in good health. Some clones in this sample may be carry-over from other donors' samples. The specimen sequenced was whole blood.

The chain's CDR3 is CASSASGTTNEQFF. The CDR3 coding sequence is TGTGCCAGCAGTGCCTCCGGGACAACTAATGAGCAGTTCTTC. V usage is TRBV6-1 and J usage is TRBJ2-1; D possibly corresponds to TRBD1 (6 bases). Germline values: CDR1 MNHNS, CDR2 SASEGT. The CDR3 length is 14 residues. V lost 4 bases, J lost 7 bases, and 14 bases lay in between.